The entry that follows covers one T cell receptor beta chain sequence. Its antigen is not identified. A J-beta primer mix and a sample-barcoded 5' primer were used in a second PCR of about 7 to 12 cycles. MiXCR, run by TCRdb on the 5' RACE reads, gives a single entry per CDR3 protein. The sample holds 1.5 million to 2 million distinct CDR3 sequences, around 42% seen once. CDR1 and CDR2 from the germline V gene are KGHSH and LQKENI. The CDR3 is made up of 14 amino acids. The germline V and J ends were trimmed by 1 base and 4 bases, with 10 bases remaining between them. The data derive from a study of blood T cells in healthy people across ages. Broader study findings: Significant beta diversity loss was already apparent by age about 39, declining roughly linearly.

Each donor was a healthy Caucasian individual from Russia, aged roughly 6 to 95. The J gene is TRBJ1-1, the V gene TRBV18; D might be TRBD1 (6 bases). This clonotype originated in a human donor in good health. The sample comprised blood. The DNA for the CDR3 is TGTGCCAGCTCACCACTTGGGGGGCCCACTGAAGCTTTCTTT. It translates to CASSPLGGPTEAFF.